What follows are 27 T cell receptor beta chains derived from one specimen sequenced in a study of Graves' ophthalmopathy and Graves' hyperthyroidism (dated by TCRdb to 2017 to 2018). Sequenced on an Illumina HiSeq 2000. For repertoire sequencing, TCR beta CDR3 regions were amplified from RNA transcripts. The first round was an RT-PCR using HTBI primers with the Qiagen OneStep RT-PCR kit, and this first round was followed by a second-round multiplex PCR, then size selection and purification. The public reads were reanalyzed by TCRdb: fastp trimming at Q25, MiXCR alignment, in-frame beta chains only. Every entry covers one CDR3 protein and lists the most common genes and DNA from its rows. The sample includes under 400,000 distinct CDR3 sequences, with 17% observed a single time. Together, the top ten hold 9% to 15% of the sample. Sequencing was performed on peripheral blood. The receptors originated from an adult man with Graves' ophthalmopathy.

CDR3 nucleotides: TGCAGCGTACAAATCGGTGGAGTGACTGAAGCTTTCTTT. It encodes CSVQIGGVTEAFF. The chain has TRBV29-1 and TRBJ1-1; D ambiguous. The CDR3 has 13 amino acids. V shed 6 bases and J shed 5 bases, with 16 bases lying between them. CDR1 and CDR2 from the germline V gene are SQVTM and ANQGSEA.

This clonotype has a single count. J is TRBJ2-5 and V is TRBV28; 13 bases line up with TRBD2. The CDR3 spans 16 residues. From germline, CDR1 is MDHEN and CDR2 SYDVKM. V gave up 5 bases and J gave up 5 bases; unmatched junction bases: 8. The CDR3 bases are TGTGCCAGCAGTCATGGACTAGCGGGAGAGAGGGAGACCCAGTACTTC. Translation gives CASSHGLAGERETQYF.

There are many counts of this clonotype. Compared with germline, one end of the junction differs, possibly owing to a read error. V gene TRBV19 combines with J gene TRBJ2-7; D may be TRBD1 (5 bases). In germline, CDR1 is LNHDA, CDR2 SQIVND (reference sequence). The CDR3 totals 13 residues. The CDR3 here is CASSITDSYEQYF. CDR3 DNA: TGTGCCAGCAGTATAACTGACAGCTACGAGCAGTACTTC.

The V call is TRBV28, the J call TRBJ1-2, with 8 bases that match TRBD1. V lost 5 bases and J lost 4; bases outside the gene matches: 6. Germline V lookup: CDR1 MDHEN, CDR2 SYDVKM. This CDR3 has 14 amino acids. The CDR3: CASSIQGVGYGYTF. CDR3 sequence (DNA): TGTGCCAGCAGTATACAGGGGGTAGGCTATGGCTACACCTTC.

This clonotype was found many times. J is TRBJ2-7 and V is TRBV28; TRBD1 matches 9 bases. The germline V gene encodes CDR1 MDHEN and CDR2 SYDVKM. The CDR3 consists of 18 residues. The V and J ends lost 2 bases and 2 bases, in that order; junction bases with no gene match: 13. The CDR3 nucleotides are TGTGCCAGCAGTTTAGGGACCGGGACAGGGACGAACCCCTACGAGCAGTACTTC. This encodes CASSLGTGTGTNPYEQYF.

This clonotype was seen repeatedly, ten times or more. CDR3 nucleotide sequence: TGTGCCAGCAGTCCGTTAGCGGGAGGGCCCTTCCACGAGCAGTACTTC. Protein sequence: CASSPLAGGPFHEQYF. The chain couples TRBV11-2 to TRBJ2-7, with TRBD2 matching over 11 bases. The V gene end was trimmed by 6 bases and the J gene end by 5 bases; junction bases not matched to a gene: 12. This CDR3 is built from 16 residues. The germline CDR1 and CDR2 sequences are SGHAT and FQNNGV.

Remarks on this clonotype: At one end, the junction sequence differs from germline, possibly due to a read error. The CDR3 sequence: CSARGLRPPYEQCF. In DNA form, the CDR3 reads TGCAGTGCTAGAGGTCTCCGGCCCCCCTACGAGCAGTGCTTC. The chain combines TRBV20-1 with TRBJ2-7; D unresolved. Germline lookup yields CDR1 DFQATT and CDR2 SNEGSKA (reference sequence). CDR3 size: 14 residues.

This clonotype came up many times. This rearrangement joins TRBV7-2 to TRBJ2-7; D remains ambiguous. CDR3 length equals 15 residues. Between the trimmed V and J ends, which lost 1 base and 3 bases, there was a span of 13 bases. Germline values: CDR1 SGHTA, CDR2 FQGNSA. Written as DNA, the CDR3 is TGTGCCAGCAGCTTAGGTTTCGGTCCCCTCTACGAGCAGTACTTC. This gives the protein CASSLGFGPLYEQYF.

This clonotype was counted ten times or more. The V and J genes are TRBV2 and TRBJ2-7; either TRBD1 or TRBD2 may fit D (7 bases each). Germline CDR1 and CDR2: SNHLY and FYNNEI. CDR3 length: 15 residues. Trimming cost V 4 bases and J 0 bases, with 13 bases left between them. DNA for the CDR3: TGTGCCAGCAGTGGAGGGGGGGACAGCTCCTACGAGCAGTACTTC. Protein: CASSGGGDSSYEQYF. The full variable domain, completed using reference TRBV2 and TRBJ2-7, is EPEVTQTPSHQVTQMGQEVILRCVPISNHLYFYWYRQILGQKVEFLVSFYNNEISEKSEIFDDQFSVERPDGSNFTLKIRSTKLEDSAMYFCASSGGGDSSYEQYFGPGTRLTVT.

This clonotype was observed many times. This rearrangement joins TRBV20-1 to TRBJ2-7, with D hard to call. The V end lost 3 bases, the J end lost 6 bases, and 21 bases lay between the germline ends. The length of the CDR3 is 15 residues. CDR1 and CDR2 from the germline V gene are DFQATT and SNEGSKA (reference sequence). CDR3 amino acids: CSASESGHRYAEQYF. CDR3 coding DNA: TGCAGTGCTAGCGAGTCCGGTCACAGATACGCCGAGCAGTACTTC.

This chain links TRBV28 with TRBJ1-4; tentative D call: TRBD1 (6 bases). Germline values: CDR1 MDHEN, CDR2 SYDVKM. This CDR3 contains 13 residues. Trimming removed 6 bases at V and 4 bases at J, with 9 bases between. CDR3: CASRTGFNEKLFF. CDR3 in DNA: TGTGCCAGCAGAACAGGGTTTAATGAAAAACTGTTTTTT.

At least ten counts were recorded for this clonotype. The chain uses TRBV28 and TRBJ1-5; D is unresolved. Germline V lookup: CDR1 MDHEN, CDR2 SYDVKM. The CDR3 contains 16 residues. The V gene lost 4 bases and the J gene lost 0 bases, with 13 bases spanning the gap. CDR3 protein: CASSWLEASSNQPQHF. CDR3 sequence (DNA): TGTGCCAGCAGTTGGCTCGAGGCCTCTAGCAATCAGCCCCAGCATTTT.

This clonotype has ten or more counts. The DNA of the CDR3 is TGTGCCAGCAGCTTAAGCGAATTCTATGGCTACACCTTC. Translated, it gives CASSLSEFYGYTF. The chain carries TRBV7-9 and TRBJ1-2; no clear D gene. Germline V gene data show CDR1 as SEHNR and CDR2 as FQNEAQ (reference sequence). This CDR3 is built from 13 residues. Trimming stripped 2 bases from V and 4 bases from J, with 8 bases between.

By share of the sample, this clonotype is medium-sized. This chain joins TRBV30 and TRBJ1-2; no reliable D call. Germline lookup yields CDR1 GTSNPN and CDR2 SVGIG (reference sequence). This CDR3 has 13 amino acids. V was trimmed by 1 base and J by 2 bases, leaving 8 bases between them. In nucleotides, the CDR3 is TGTGCCTGGAGTGCCACGTCAAACTATGGCTACACCTTC. Its protein is CAWSATSNYGYTF.

This clonotype occurred many times. This chain links TRBV5-1 with TRBJ2-2; tentative D call: TRBD2 (5 bases). Deletions cut 9 bases from V and 0 bases from J, with 12 bases between. Germline V lookup: CDR1 SGHRS, CDR2 YFSETQ. The CDR3 has 14 amino acids. The DNA for the CDR3 is TGCGCCACCAAAGCGGAACCGAACACCGGGGAGCTGTTTTTT. This gives the protein CATKAEPNTGELFF.

In the case of this clonotype: A read error may account for a junction end that differs from germline. In nucleotides, the CDR3 is TGTGTCAGCTCACGAGACAGCAATCAGCCCCAGCATTTT. This encodes CVSSRDSNQPQHF. The chain uses TRBV18 and TRBJ1-5, with unresolved D. CDR3 size: 13 residues. Germline lookup yields CDR1 KGHSH and CDR2 LQKENI.

This clonotype was seen many times. The chain carries TRBV27 and TRBJ2-2; TRBD1 aligns across 8 bases. The CDR3 loop spans 14 amino acids. The V and J ends lost 3 bases and 7 bases, in that order; junction bases with no gene match: 4. Per the germline V gene, CDR1 is MNHEY and CDR2 is SMNVEV (reference sequence). CDR3 sequence (DNA): TGTGCCAGCAGTTTTGACAGGGGAATCGGGGAGCTGTTTTTT. Translating gives CASSFDRGIGELFF.

This clonotype was recorded at least ten times. V and J are TRBV2 and TRBJ2-3; D uncertain. Germline V gene sequence: CDR1 SNHLY, CDR2 FYNNEI. V was clipped by 7 bases and J by 0 bases, with 11 bases between them. This CDR3 comprises 14 residues. CDR3 loop: CASNPGTSTDTQYF. In DNA form, the CDR3 reads TGTGCCAGCAATCCAGGTACTAGCACAGATACGCAGTATTTT.

This clonotype was observed many times. This chain joins TRBV2 and TRBJ2-1; the match to TRBD1 covers 8 bases. The CDR3 sequence is 14 residues long. Losses at the gene ends were 1 base for V and 6 bases for J; bases not matched to a gene: 2. Per germline, CDR1 SNHLY and CDR2 FYNNEI. This CDR3 reads CASSEGQGPNEQFF. CDR3 bases: TGTGCCAGCAGTGAAGGACAGGGGCCCAATGAGCAGTTCTTC.

This clonotype was counted many times. The chain employs TRBV6-2 or TRBV6-3 and TRBJ2-2; perhaps TRBD1 as D (6 bases). Germline CDR1 and CDR2: MNHEY and SVGEGT. The V end lost 1 base, the J end lost 6 bases, and 9 bases lay between the germline ends. This CDR3 comprises 14 residues. Here the CDR3 reads CASSYYRESGELFF. CDR3 bases: TGTGCCAGCAGTTACTACAGGGAGTCCGGGGAGCTGTTTTTT.

The chain employs TRBV6-5 and TRBJ2-7; the match to TRBD1 covers 7 bases. V gave up 0 bases and J gave up 4 bases; unmatched junction bases: 6. The CDR3 totals 15 residues. Looked up from germline, CDR1 is MNHEY and CDR2 is SVGAGI. Here the CDR3 reads CASSYSNTGVYEQYF. The CDR3, as DNA: TGTGCCAGCAGTTACTCTAACACAGGGGTTTACGAGCAGTACTTC.

This clonotype was observed at least ten times. The chain carries TRBV6-1 and TRBJ2-5, with a tentative D call TRBD1 (6 bases). CDR1 and CDR2 (germline): MNHNS, SASEGT. The V end lost 5 bases, the J end lost 0 bases, and 19 bases lay between the germline ends. The CDR3 sequence is 17 residues long. CDR3 sequence: CASSNFGQFSYQETQYF. The CDR3, as DNA: TGTGCCAGCAGTAATTTCGGACAGTTTTCGTACCAAGAGACCCAGTACTTC.

This clonotype occurred many times. This may stem from a read error, because a much larger clone lies one nucleotide away. The CDR3 ends on some other residue instead of the conserved phenylalanine or tryptophan, so this is likely a read error. J is TRBJ1-1 and V is TRBV5-8; TRBD1 is a possible D gene (6 bases). The germline gives CDR1 SGHTS, CDR2 YDEGEE. The CDR3 has 13 residues. The CDR3, as DNA: TGCGAACAGGGTCCGTCGATGAACACTGAAGCTTTCCTT. This gives the protein CEQGPSMNTEAFL.

Many counts were recorded for this clonotype. CDR3 region: CASSPGTGGRKTQYF. The CDR3 bases are TGTGCCAGCAGCCCGGGGACAGGGGGCAGGAAGACCCAGTACTTC. This sequence joins TRBV11-2 and TRBJ2-5; TRBD1 aligns across 12 bases. The germline V gene has CDR1 SGHAT and CDR2 FQNNGV. This CDR3 is 15 amino acids long. V lost 5 bases to trimming and J lost 6 bases; unmatched junction nucleotides: 7.

This clonotype was found many times. The J gene is TRBJ2-7, the V gene TRBV6-2 or TRBV6-3; D not resolved. The CDR3 sequence is 13 residues long. Trimming pared 8 bases from V and 2 bases from J, leaving 13 bases between. Germline V gene sequence: CDR1 MNHEY, CDR2 SVGEGT. As DNA, the CDR3 is TGTGCCAGCGAGCTACACGGAACCTACGAGCAGTACTTC. This translates into CASELHGTYEQYF.

This clonotype was seen only a few times. The rearrangement joins TRBV5-1 to TRBJ2-5, with 7 bases that match TRBD2. V was pared by 4 bases and J by 5 bases, with 5 bases of the junction left unmatched. The CDR3 is 13 amino acids. The germline V gene has CDR1 SGHRS and CDR2 YFSETQ. As DNA, the CDR3 is TGCGCCAGCAGCCGGGACTATTCTGAGACCCAGTACTTC. This translates into CASSRDYSETQYF.

This clonotype has ten or more counts. The chain employs TRBV18 and TRBJ1-6; 7 bases are shared with TRBD1. CDR1 is KGHSH, CDR2 LQKENI, per germline. The CDR3 consists of 16 residues. Germline trimming cut 2 bases from V and 8 bases from J; bases unmatched to any gene: 9. CDR3 residues: CASSPRAGGSDSPLHF. CDR3 coding DNA: TGTGCCAGCTCACCAAGGGCAGGGGGGAGCGATTCACCCCTCCACTTT.